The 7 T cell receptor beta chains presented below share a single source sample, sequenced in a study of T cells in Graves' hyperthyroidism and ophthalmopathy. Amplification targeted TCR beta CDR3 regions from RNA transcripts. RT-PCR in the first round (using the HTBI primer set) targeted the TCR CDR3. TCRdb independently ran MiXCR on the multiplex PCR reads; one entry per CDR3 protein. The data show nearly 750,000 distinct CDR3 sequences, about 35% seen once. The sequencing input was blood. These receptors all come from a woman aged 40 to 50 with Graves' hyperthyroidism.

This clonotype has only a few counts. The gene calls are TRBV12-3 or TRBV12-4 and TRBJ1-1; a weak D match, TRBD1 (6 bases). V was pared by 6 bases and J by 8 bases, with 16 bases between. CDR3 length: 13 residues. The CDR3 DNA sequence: TGTGCCAGCAGCTGGGACACCCCGGTGGAAGCTTTCTTT. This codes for CASSWDTPVEAFF.

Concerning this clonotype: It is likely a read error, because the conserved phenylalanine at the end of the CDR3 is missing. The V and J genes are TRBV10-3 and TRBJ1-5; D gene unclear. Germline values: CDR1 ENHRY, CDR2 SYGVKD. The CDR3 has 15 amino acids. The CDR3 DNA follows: TGTGCCAGCAGTTATTTCTCCCCTAGCAATCAGCCCCAGCATCTT. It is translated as CASSYFSPSNQPQHL.

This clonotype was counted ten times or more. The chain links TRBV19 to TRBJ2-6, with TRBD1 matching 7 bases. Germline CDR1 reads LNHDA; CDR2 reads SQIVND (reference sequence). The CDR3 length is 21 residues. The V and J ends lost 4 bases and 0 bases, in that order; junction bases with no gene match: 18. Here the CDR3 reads CASSTSPYRDSVLSGANVLTF. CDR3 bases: TGTGCCAGTAGTACTAGTCCCTACCGGGACAGCGTACTCTCTGGGGCCAACGTCCTGACTTTC.

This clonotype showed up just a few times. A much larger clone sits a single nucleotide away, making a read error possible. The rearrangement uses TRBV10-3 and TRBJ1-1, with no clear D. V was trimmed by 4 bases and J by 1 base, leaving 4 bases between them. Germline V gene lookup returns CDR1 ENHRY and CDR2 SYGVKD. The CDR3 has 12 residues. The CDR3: CAISGWNTEAFF. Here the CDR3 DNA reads TGTGCCATCAGTGGCTGGAACACTGAAGCTTTCTTT.

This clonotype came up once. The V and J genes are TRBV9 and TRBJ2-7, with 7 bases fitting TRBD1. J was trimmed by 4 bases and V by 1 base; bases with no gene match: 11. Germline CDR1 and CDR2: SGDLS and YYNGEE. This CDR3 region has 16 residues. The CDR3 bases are TGTGCCAGCAGCGTAAAAGGGGGCAGGGAAATTTACGAGCAGTACTTC. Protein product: CASSVKGGREIYEQYF.

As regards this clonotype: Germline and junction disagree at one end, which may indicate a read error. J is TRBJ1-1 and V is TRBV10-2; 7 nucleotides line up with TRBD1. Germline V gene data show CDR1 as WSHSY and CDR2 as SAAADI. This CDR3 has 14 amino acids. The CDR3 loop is CASRGRQGTMEAFF. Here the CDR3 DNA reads TGTGCCAGCAGGGGTAGACAGGGTACTATGGAAGCTTTCTTT.

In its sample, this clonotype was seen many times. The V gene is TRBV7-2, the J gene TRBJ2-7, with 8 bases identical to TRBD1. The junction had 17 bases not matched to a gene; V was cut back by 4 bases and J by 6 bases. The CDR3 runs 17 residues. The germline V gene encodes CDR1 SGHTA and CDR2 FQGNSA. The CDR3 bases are TGTGCCAGCAGCTCCCCACTCAGGGGGCTAGATTCGCCCGAGCAGTACTTC. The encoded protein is CASSSPLRGLDSPEQYF.